The 9 T cell receptor beta chains reported below all come from one sample, sequenced in a study of tumor and adjacent non-tumor tissue in lung cancer. No cell sorting was done before RNA was extracted from the tissue. The library came from three nested PCR rounds adapted from ARM-PCR protocols. From the multiplex PCR reads, TCRdb called clonotypes with MiXCR, one entry per CDR3 protein. The sample yields over 60,000 distinct CDR3 sequences, around four fifths seen once. The specimen sequenced was lung tumor tissue. The receptor source for this set is a man between 60 and 75 years old with non-small cell lung cancer.

Notes on this clonotype: A junction end diverges from the germline sequence, so it may reflect a read error. The J gene is TRBJ2-3, the V gene TRBV28; 10 positions agree with TRBD2. This CDR3 is 13 amino acids long. Germline lookup yields CDR1 MDHEN and CDR2 SYDVKM. The CDR3 protein is CASRTSGTDKQYF. The CDR3, as DNA: TGTGCAAGCAGGACTAGCGGCACAGATAAGCAGTATTTT.

Details on this clonotype: The junction does not match germline at one end; this may be a read error. The J gene is TRBJ2-7, the V gene TRBV6-1; the D gene is possibly TRBD1 (8 bases). The last part of the DNA fits TRBJ2-1 better; the J call may be wrong. Germline CDR1 reads MNHNS; CDR2 reads SASEGT. This CDR3 spans 13 amino acids. The CDR3 nucleotides read TGTGGCAGCAGCGGGGACAGGCTTCACGAGCAGTTCTTC. Translation: CGSSGDRLHEQFF.

The rearrangement uses TRBV12-3 or TRBV12-4 and TRBJ2-1; D unclear. CDR3 length: 13 amino acids. V lost 5 bases, J lost 8 bases, and 13 bases lay in between. CDR3 protein: CASSLGPLYEQFF. CDR3 in DNA: TGTGCCAGCAGTCTTGGACCTCTCTATGAGCAGTTCTTC.

This sequence joins TRBV12-3 or TRBV12-4 and TRBJ2-1; D ambiguous. The CDR3 spans 15 residues. V dropped 7 bases and J dropped 5 bases, with 18 bases sitting between them. In DNA, the CDR3 is TGTGCCAGCATTTTCCCTCAGCAGGATCACAATGAGCAGTTCTTC. Its protein product is CASIFPQQDHNEQFF.

Regarding this clonotype: A read error may account for a junction end that differs from germline. J is TRBJ2-3 and V is TRBV5-6; D gene unclear. The germline V gene has CDR1 SGHDT and CDR2 YYEEEE. The CDR3 covers 12 residues. CDR3 DNA sequence: TGTGACAGCAGCTTTCATGCAGATAGGCAGTATTTT. Translating gives CDSSFHADRQYF.

This clonotype was seen just once. The chain joins TRBV21-1 to TRBJ1-3. TRBV21-1 corresponds to a pseudogene. This CDR3 has 12 residues. The CDR3 is CVSSSSGNTIYF. In DNA, the CDR3 is TGTGTCAGCAGTTCCTCTGGAAACACCATATATTTT.

In regard to this clonotype: Because it lacks the conserved phenylalanine or tryptophan at the end, this CDR3 is likely a read error. This rearrangement joins TRBV6-1 to TRBJ1-2; 8 nucleotides line up with TRBD1. The CDR3 has 15 amino acids. With 4 bases clipped from V and 4 bases from J, the junction kept 8 bases outside the gene matches. The germline V gene encodes CDR1 MNHNS and CDR2 SASEGT. The CDR3 DNA sequence: TGTGCCAGCAGTGTCGTAGCAGGGGGCGTCTATGGCTACACCATC. Protein sequence: CASSVVAGGVYGYTI.

In this sample, this clonotype turned up once. It may be a read error: a sequence one base away is much more abundant. The rearrangement links TRBV29-1 to TRBJ2-1; perhaps TRBD1 as D (5 bases). Per the germline V gene, CDR1 is SQVTM and CDR2 is ANQGSEA. The length of the CDR3 is 13 residues. The CDR3 here is CNVEDPLGDEQFF. The DNA of the CDR3 is TGCAACGTTGAAGACCCCCTAGGGGATGAGCAGTTCTTC.

On this clonotype: The conserved phenylalanine or tryptophan is not found at the CDR3 terminus, so this likely reflects a read error. The chain has TRBV20-1 and TRBJ1-5; D is uncertain. V shed 3 bases and J shed 1 base, with 10 bases lying between them. Germline lookup yields CDR1 DFQATT and CDR2 SNEGSKA (reference sequence). The CDR3 spans 14 residues. The chain's CDR3 is CSASLGASNQPQHS. The CDR3 nucleotides are TGCAGTGCTAGCCTGGGTGCAAGCAATCAGCCCCAGCATTCT.